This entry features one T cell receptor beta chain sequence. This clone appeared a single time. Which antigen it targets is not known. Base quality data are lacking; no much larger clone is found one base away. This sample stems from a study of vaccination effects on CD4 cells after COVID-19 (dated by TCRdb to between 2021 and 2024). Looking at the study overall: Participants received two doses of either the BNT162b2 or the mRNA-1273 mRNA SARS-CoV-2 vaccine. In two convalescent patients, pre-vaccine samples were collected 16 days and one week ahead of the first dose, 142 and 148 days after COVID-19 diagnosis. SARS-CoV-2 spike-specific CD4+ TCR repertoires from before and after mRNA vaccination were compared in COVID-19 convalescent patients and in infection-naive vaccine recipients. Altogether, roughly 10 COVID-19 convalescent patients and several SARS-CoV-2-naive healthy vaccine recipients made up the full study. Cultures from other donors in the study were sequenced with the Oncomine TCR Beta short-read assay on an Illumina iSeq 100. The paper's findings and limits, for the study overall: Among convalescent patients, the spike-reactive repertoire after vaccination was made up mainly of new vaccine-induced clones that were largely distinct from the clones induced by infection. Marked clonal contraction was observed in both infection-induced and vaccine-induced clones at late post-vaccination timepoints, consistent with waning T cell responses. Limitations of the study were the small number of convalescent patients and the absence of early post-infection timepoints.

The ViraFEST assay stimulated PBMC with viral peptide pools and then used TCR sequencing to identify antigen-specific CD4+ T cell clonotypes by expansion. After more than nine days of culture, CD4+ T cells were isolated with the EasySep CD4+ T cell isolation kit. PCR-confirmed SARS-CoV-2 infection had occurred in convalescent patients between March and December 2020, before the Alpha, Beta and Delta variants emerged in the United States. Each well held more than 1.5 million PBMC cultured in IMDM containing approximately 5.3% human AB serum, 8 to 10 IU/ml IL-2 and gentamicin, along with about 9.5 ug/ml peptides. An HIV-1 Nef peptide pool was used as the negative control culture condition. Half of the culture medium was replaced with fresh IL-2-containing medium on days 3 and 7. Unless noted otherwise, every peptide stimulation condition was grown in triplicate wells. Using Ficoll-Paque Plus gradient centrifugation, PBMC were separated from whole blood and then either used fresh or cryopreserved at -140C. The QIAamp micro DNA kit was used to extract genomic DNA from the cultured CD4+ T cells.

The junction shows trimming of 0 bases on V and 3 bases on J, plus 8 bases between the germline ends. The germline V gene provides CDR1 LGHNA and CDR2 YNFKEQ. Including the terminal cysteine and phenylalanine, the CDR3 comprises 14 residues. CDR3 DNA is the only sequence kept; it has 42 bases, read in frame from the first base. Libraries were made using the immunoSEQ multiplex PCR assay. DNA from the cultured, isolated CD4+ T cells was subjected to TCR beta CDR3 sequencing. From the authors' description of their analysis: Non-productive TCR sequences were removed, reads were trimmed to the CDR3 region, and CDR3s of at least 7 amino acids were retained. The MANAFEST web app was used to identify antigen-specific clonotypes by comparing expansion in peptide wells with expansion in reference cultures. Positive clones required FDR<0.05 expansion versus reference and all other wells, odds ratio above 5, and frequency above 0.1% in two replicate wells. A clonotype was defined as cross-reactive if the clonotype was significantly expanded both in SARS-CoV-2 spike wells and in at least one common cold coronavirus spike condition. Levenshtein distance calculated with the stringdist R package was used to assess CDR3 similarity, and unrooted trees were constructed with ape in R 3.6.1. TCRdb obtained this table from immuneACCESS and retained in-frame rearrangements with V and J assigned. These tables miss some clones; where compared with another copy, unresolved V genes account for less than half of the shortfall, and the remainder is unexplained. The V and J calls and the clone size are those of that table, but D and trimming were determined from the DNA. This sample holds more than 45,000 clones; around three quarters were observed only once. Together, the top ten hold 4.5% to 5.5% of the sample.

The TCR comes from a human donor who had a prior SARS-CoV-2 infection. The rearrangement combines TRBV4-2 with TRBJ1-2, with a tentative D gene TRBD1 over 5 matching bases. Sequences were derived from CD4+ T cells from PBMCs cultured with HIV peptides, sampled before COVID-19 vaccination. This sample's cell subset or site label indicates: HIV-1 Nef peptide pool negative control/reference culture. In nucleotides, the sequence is TGTGCCAGCAGCCAAGACAGGGTACACTATGGCTACACCTTC. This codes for CASSQDRVHYGYTF.